What follows describes a single T cell receptor (beta chain). TCRdb passed the RT-PCR reads through MiXCR, listing each CDR3 protein once. Among around 700,000 distinct CDR3 sequences listed, 14% were seen once. The V end was cut by 0 bases, the J end by 5 bases, with 7 bases between. The CDR3 is 12 amino acids. CDR1 and CDR2 (germline): GTSNPN, SVGIG (reference sequence). The source is a female donor in good health, serving as a healthy control. The chain combines TRBV30 with TRBJ2-5; D is unresolved. Sequenced: memory CD4+ T cells from blood. The CDR3 nucleotides read TGTGCCTGGAGTGTCCTGATGGAGACCCAGTACTTC. Encoded protein: CAWSVLMETQYF.